This TCR beta chain was obtained from a study of early T cells in non-severe SARS-CoV-2 infection. For the study at large: Bulk RNA isolated from unsorted whole blood underwent sequencing; chains were not paired.

The sample holds many counts of this clonotype. Individual cDNA molecules each received unique molecular identifiers attached to them. TCRdb itself ran the 5' RACE reads through MiXCR, one entry per CDR3 protein. Here the sample spans about 72,000 distinct CDR3 sequences, 9.1% being singletons. This sequence was found in an adult who was a healthcare worker with PCR-confirmed SARS-CoV-2 infection or an uninfected control (not recorded which). The sample taken for sequencing was whole blood.

CDR3 coding DNA: TGTGCCAGTAGTATTAGCGGGAGCTCCTACAATGAGCAGTTCTTC. Its protein product is CASSISGSSYNEQFF. The chain couples TRBV19 to TRBJ2-1; 9 bases map to TRBD2. The CDR3 extends over 15 amino acids. Germline CDR1 and CDR2: LNHDA and SQIVND (reference sequence). J lost 0 bases, V lost 3 bases, and 0 bases had no gene match.